This T cell receptor (beta chain) appears in the sequencing data of a study of cytomegalovirus exposure and HLA in healthy donors. The PCR contained 60 Vbeta and 13 Jbeta primers. This table comes from immunoSEQ multiplex PCR, and its TCRdb copy is limited to in-frame clones, with some not included. The clone table shows 50,000 to 60,000 clones, with the ten largest holding roughly 4%. The CDR3 is 15 amino acids. Trimming stripped 4 bases from V and 0 bases from J, with 8 bases between. CDR1 is SGHRS and CDR2 is YFSETQ in the germline V gene. This clonotype was obtained from a male donor in good health and CMV-seronegative. Material for sequencing was PBMCs. The chain couples TRBV5-1 to TRBJ2-6; D gene unclear. The chain's CDR3 is CASSRDSSGANVLTF. Here the CDR3 DNA reads TGCGCCAGCAGCCGAGATAGCTCTGGGGCCAACGTCCTGACTTTC.